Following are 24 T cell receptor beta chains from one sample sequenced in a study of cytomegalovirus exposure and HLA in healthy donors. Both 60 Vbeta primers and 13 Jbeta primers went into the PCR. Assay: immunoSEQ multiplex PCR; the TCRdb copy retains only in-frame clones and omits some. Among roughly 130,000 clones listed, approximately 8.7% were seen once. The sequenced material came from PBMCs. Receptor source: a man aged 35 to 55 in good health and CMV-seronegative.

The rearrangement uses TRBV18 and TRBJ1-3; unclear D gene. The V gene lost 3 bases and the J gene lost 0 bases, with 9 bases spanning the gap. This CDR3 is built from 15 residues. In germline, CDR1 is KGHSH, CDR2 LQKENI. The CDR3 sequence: CASSPVGDSGNTIYF. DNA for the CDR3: TGTGCCAGCTCACCGGTCGGAGACTCTGGAAACACCATATATTTT.

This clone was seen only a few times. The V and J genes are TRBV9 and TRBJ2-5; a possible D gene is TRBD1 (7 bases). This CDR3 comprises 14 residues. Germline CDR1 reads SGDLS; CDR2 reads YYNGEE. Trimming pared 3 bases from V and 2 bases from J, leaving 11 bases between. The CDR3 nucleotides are TGTGCCAGCAGCGGGGCAGGGGGGCAAGAGACCCAGTACTTC. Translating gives CASSGAGGQETQYF.

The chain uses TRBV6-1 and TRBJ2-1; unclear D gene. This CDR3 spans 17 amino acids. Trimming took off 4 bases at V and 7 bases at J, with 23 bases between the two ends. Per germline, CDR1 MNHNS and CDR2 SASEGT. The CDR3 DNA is TGTGCCAGCAGTGGTCTGATCGAGCGCGTCTTCTCGAATGAGCAGTTCTTC. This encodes CASSGLIERVFSNEQFF.

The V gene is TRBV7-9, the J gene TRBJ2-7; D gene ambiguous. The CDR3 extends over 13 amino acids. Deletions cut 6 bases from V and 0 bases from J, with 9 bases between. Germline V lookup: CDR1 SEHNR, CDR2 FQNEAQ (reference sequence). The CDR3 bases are TGTGCCAGCAGGGCTGCTCTCTCCTACGAGCAGTACTTC. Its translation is CASRAALSYEQYF.

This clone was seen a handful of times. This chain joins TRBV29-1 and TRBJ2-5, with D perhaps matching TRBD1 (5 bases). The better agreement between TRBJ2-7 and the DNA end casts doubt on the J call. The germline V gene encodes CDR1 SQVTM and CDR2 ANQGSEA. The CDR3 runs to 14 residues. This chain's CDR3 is CSVEAAGPSYEQYF. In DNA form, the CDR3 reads TGCAGCGTTGAAGCGGCAGGGCCATCCTACGAGCAGTACTTC.

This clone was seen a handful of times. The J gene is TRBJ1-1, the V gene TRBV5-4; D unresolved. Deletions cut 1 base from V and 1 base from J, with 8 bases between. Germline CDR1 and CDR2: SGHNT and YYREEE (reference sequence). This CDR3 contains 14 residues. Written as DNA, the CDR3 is TGTGCCAGCAGCTTGTTTGTAGAGAACACTGAAGCTTTCTTT. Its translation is CASSLFVENTEAFF.

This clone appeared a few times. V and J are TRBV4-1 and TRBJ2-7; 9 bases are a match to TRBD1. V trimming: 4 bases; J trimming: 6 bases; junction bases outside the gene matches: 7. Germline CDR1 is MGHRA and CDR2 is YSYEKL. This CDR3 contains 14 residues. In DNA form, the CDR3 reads TGCGCCAGCAGCCTTAGGACAGGGGCAGGCGAGCAGTACTTC. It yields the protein CASSLRTGAGEQYF.

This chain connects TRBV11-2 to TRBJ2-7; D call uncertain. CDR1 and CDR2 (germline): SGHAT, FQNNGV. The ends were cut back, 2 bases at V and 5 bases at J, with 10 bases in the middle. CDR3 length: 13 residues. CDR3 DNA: TGTGCCAGCAGCTTATATACCTACGACGAGCAGTACTTC. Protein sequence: CASSLYTYDEQYF.

CDR3 amino acids: CASKLAGAYEQYF. CDR3 coding DNA: TGCGCCAGCAAGCTAGCGGGGGCCTACGAGCAGTACTTC. The chain has TRBV5-1 and TRBJ2-7; 10 nucleotides align to TRBD2. This CDR3 has 13 amino acids. Germline CDR1 is SGHRS and CDR2 is YFSETQ. The J segment lost 2 bases and the V segment lost 6 bases, leaving 2 bases of the junction unmatched.

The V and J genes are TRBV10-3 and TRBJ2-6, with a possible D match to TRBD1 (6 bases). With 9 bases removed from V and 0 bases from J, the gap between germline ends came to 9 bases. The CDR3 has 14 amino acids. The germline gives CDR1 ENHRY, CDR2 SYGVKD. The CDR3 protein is CAIQGSSGANVLTF. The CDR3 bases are TGTGCCATACAGGGTTCCTCTGGGGCCAACGTCCTGACTTTC.

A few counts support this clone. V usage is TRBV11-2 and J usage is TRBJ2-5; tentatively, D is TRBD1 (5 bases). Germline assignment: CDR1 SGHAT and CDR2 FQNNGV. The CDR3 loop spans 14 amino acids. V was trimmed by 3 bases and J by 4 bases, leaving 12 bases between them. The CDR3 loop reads CASSFRGRVETQYF. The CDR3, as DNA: TGTGCCAGCAGCTTTAGGGGCAGGGTAGAGACCCAGTACTTC.

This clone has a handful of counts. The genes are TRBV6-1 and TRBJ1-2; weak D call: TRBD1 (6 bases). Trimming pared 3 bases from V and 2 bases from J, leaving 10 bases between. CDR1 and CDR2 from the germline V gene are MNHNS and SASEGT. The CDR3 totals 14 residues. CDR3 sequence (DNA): TGTGCCAGCAGTGACTTGGGGGCGAACTATGGCTACACCTTC. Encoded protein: CASSDLGANYGYTF.

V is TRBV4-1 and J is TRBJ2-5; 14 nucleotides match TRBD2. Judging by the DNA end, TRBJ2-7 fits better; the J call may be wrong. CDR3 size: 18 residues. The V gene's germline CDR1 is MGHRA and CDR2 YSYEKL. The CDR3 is CASSHPGLAGGGSYEQYF. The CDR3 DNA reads TGCGCCAGCAGCCACCCCGGACTAGCGGGGGGCGGGTCCTACGAGCAGTACTTC.

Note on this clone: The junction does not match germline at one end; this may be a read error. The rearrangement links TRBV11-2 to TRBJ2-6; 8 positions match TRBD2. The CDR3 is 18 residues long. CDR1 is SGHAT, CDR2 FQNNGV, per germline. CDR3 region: CASNHFAGGLSGANVLTF. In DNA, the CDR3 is TGTGCCAGCAACCACTTCGCGGGGGGACTCTCTGGGGCCAACGTTCTGACTTTC.

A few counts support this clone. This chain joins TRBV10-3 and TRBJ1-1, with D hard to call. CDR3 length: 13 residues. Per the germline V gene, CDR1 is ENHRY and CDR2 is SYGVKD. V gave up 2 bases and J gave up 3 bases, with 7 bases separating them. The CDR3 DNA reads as TGTGCCATCAGTGAGCAGATCTACACTGAAGCTTTCTTT. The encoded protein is CAISEQIYTEAFF.

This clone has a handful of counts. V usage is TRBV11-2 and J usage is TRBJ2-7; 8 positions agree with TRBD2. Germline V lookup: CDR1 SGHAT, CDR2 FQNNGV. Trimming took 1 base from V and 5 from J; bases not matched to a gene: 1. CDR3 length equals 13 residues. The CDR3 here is CASSLAGGHEQYF. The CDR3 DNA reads TGTGCCAGCAGCTTAGCGGGGGGGCACGAGCAGTACTTC.

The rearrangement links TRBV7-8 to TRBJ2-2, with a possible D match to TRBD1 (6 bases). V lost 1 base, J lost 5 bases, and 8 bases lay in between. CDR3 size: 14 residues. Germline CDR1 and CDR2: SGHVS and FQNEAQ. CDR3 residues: CASSLVQGTGELFF. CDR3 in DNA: TGTGCCAGCAGCTTAGTACAGGGAACCGGGGAGCTGTTTTTT.

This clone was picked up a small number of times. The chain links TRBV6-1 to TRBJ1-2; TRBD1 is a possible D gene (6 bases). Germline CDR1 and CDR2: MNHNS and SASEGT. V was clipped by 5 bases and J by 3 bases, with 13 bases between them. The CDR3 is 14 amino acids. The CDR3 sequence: CASSMRTEHYGYTF. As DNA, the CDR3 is TGTGCCAGCAGTATGAGGACAGAACACTATGGCTACACCTTC.

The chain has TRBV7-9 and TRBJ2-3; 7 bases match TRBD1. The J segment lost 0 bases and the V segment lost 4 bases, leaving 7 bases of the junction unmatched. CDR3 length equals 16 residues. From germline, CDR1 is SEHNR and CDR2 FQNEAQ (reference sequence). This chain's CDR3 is CASSSRDSPSTDTQYF. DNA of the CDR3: TGTGCCAGCAGCTCCCGGGACAGCCCTAGCACAGATACGCAGTATTTT.

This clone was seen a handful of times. This CDR3 reads CAWSPKGGTKNNSPLHF. DNA for the CDR3: TGTGCCTGGAGTCCCAAGGGAGGGACCAAAAATAATTCACCCCTCCACTTT. V and J are TRBV30 and TRBJ1-6, with D tentatively TRBD1 (5 bases). Germline V CDR1 and CDR2: GTSNPN, SVGIG (reference sequence). The CDR3 length is 17 residues. Trimming took off 2 bases at V and 5 bases at J, with 19 bases between the two ends. Supplemented by reference TRBV30 and TRBJ1-6, the full variable domain reads SQTIHQWPATLVQPVGSPLSLECTVEGTSNPNLYWYRQAAGRGLQLLFYSVGIGQISSEVPQNLSASRPQDRQFILSSKKLLLSDSGFYLCAWSPKGGTKNNSPLHFGNGTRLTVT.

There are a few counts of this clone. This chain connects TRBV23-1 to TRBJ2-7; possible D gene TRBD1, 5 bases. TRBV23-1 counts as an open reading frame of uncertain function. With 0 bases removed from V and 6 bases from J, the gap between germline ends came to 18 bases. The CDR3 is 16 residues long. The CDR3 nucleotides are TGCGCCAGCAGTCAATCGGGCCGCAGGGTAGTTAGCGAGCAGTACTTC. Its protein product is CASSQSGRRVVSEQYF.

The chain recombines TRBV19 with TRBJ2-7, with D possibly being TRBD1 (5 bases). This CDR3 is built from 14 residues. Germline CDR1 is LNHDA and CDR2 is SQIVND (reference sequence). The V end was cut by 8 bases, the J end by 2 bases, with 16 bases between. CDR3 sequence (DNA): TGTGCCAGTTCTCTGGCCAGGGCCCCCTACGAGCAGTACTTC. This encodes CASSLARAPYEQYF. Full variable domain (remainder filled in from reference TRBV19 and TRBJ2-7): DGGITQSPKYLFRKEGQNVTLSCEQNLNHDAMYWYRQDPGQGLRLIYYSQIVNDFQKGDIAEGYSVSREKKESFPLTVTSAQKNPTAFYLCASSLARAPYEQYFGPGTRLTVT.

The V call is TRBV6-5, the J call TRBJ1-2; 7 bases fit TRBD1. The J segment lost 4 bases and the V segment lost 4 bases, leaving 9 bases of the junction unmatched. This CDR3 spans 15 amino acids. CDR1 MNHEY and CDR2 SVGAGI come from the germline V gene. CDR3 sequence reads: CASSSPGQTSYGYTF. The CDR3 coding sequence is TGTGCCAGCAGTTCTCCGGGACAGACTTCCTATGGCTACACCTTC.

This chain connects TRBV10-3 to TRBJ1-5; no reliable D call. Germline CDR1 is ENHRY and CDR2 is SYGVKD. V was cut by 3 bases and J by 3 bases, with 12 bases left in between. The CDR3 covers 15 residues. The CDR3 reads CAISDPNTPNQPQHF. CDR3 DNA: TGTGCCATCAGTGACCCAAATACTCCCAATCAGCCCCAGCATTTT.